Shown below are 21 T cell receptor beta chains from a single sample sequenced in a study of CD8 T cells in Susac syndrome. Random hexamers were used to reverse transcribe an amount of roughly 0.45 to 1 ug RNA. One entry per CDR3 protein results from TCRdb running MiXCR on the immunoSEQ multiplex PCR reads. Here the sample spans 250,000 to 350,000 distinct CDR3 sequences, approximately 90% being singletons. Source material: CD4+ T cells from PBMCs. The receptors originated from a human donor with multiple sclerosis.

The V gene is TRBV5-6, the J gene TRBJ2-2; 8 nucleotides match TRBD1. Germline V CDR1 and CDR2: SGHDT, YYEEEE. After removal of 0 bases from V and 6 bases from J, the junction contained 4 bases not matched to a gene. This CDR3 contains 15 residues. CDR3 region: CASSLGTGKAGELFF. The DNA for the CDR3 is TGTGCCAGCAGCTTGGGGACAGGGAAGGCCGGGGAGCTGTTTTTT.

This chain joins TRBV12-3 or TRBV12-4 and TRBJ2-7; 8 bases fit TRBD1. V lost 10 bases and J lost 9; bases outside the gene matches: 8. This CDR3 contains 11 residues. The CDR3 region is CANHSGTGQYF. Written as DNA, the CDR3 is TGTGCCAACCACTCCGGGACAGGGCAGTACTTC.

With respect to this clonotype: One junction end disagrees with the germline gene, perhaps due to a read error. This sequence joins TRBV12-3 or TRBV12-4 and TRBJ2-5; TRBD2 matches at 7 bases. The CDR3 contains 11 residues. CDR3 residues: CASSLGTIQEF. CDR3 in DNA: TGTGCCAGCAGCCTTGGGACTATTCAGGAGTTC.

V and J are TRBV13 and TRBJ1-4; the D is unclear. V lost 4 bases and J 7 bases, leaving 16 bases between the germline ends. Germline V lookup: CDR1 PRHDT, CDR2 FYEKMQ (reference sequence). The CDR3 has 15 residues. This CDR3 reads CASSSSPKRVEKLFF. The CDR3 bases are TGTGCCAGCAGCTCGTCCCCGAAGCGGGTTGAAAAACTGTTTTTT.

The table lists this clonotype with a count of one. V and J are TRBV7-2 and TRBJ1-1; TRBD1 might be the D (6 bases). Per germline, CDR1 SGHTA and CDR2 FQGNSA. The CDR3 extends over 16 amino acids. Trimming removed 1 base at V and 4 bases at J, with 16 bases between. The CDR3 DNA reads TGTGCCAGCAGCTTAGTCTGGGGCAGGGGACCCACTGAAGCTTTCTTT. This encodes CASSLVWGRGPTEAFF.

This clonotype has only a few counts. The chain uses TRBV6-5 and TRBJ1-1; D is undetermined. From germline, CDR1 is MNHEY and CDR2 SVGAGI. The CDR3 is made up of 16 amino acids. The V and J ends lost 0 bases and 1 base respectively, with 12 bases between them. The CDR3 loop is CASSYSRLSSNTEAFF. DNA of the CDR3: TGTGCCAGCAGTTACTCGAGACTATCCTCGAACACTGAAGCTTTCTTT.

The rearrangement joins TRBV7-2 to TRBJ2-1, with D tentatively TRBD2 (6 bases). Trimming took off 5 bases at V and 5 bases at J, with 22 bases between the two ends. CDR3 length: 17 residues. Germline CDR1 is SGHTA and CDR2 is FQGNSA. In DNA form, the CDR3 reads TGTGCCAGCAGCCGTGCGGCTGGGGGGTACTCAAACAATGAGCAGTTCTTC. Translated: CASSRAAGGYSNNEQFF.

V and J are TRBV20-1 and TRBJ2-1; 10 bases agree with TRBD2. CDR1 and CDR2 from the germline V gene are DFQATT and SNEGSKA (reference sequence). This CDR3 region has 13 residues. The trim removed 8 bases at V and 4 bases at J, leaving 5 bases unmatched. CDR3 nucleotide sequence: TGCAGTCTCTTAGCGGGGGGTTACAATGAGCAGTTCTTC. Encoded protein: CSLLAGGYNEQFF.

The chain links TRBV12-3 or TRBV12-4 to TRBJ1-1, with D possibly TRBD1 on 6 matching bases. The CDR3 runs to 11 residues. With 6 bases removed from V and 10 bases from J, the gap between germline ends came to 12 bases. CDR3 region: CASRGAGVAFF. For the CDR3, the DNA is TGTGCCAGCAGAGGGGCAGGGGTAGCTTTCTTT.

This rearrangement joins TRBV5-1 to TRBJ2-2, with 7 bases aligning to TRBD1. This CDR3 has 16 residues. The ends lost 0 bases at V and 1 base at J; junction bases unmatched: 3. The V gene's germline CDR1 is SGHRS and CDR2 YFSETQ. The CDR3 DNA sequence: TGCGCCAGCAGCTTGGCCGCAGGGGGGAACACCGGGGAGCTGTTTTTT. Residues: CASSLAAGGNTGELFF.

The rearrangement links TRBV5-1 to TRBJ2-5, with 14 bases identical to TRBD2. The CDR3 is made up of 16 amino acids. J was trimmed by 0 bases and V by 3 bases; bases with no gene match: 1. CDR1 is SGHRS and CDR2 is YFSETQ in the germline V gene. The DNA for the CDR3 is TGCGCCAGCAGCTGGACTAGCGGGGGGTACCAAGAGACCCAGTACTTC. Protein product: CASSWTSGGYQETQYF.

The rearrangement joins TRBV29-1 to TRBJ2-3; no clear D. Germline lookup yields CDR1 SQVTM and CDR2 ANQGSEA. The length of the CDR3 is 12 residues. The CDR3 DNA reads as TGCAGTGTAGACGGTTGGGGAGATACGCAGTATTTT. Translated: CSVDGWGDTQYF.

The genes are TRBV2 and TRBJ2-3; possible D gene TRBD2, 5 bases. CDR1 and CDR2 (germline): SNHLY, FYNNEI. Trimming stripped 11 bases from V and 3 bases from J, with 15 bases between. The CDR3 runs to 13 residues. CDR3 bases: TGTGCCCCCATAACGGGGTCAACAGATACGCAGTATTTT. Amino acids: CAPITGSTDTQYF.

The chain has TRBV6-1 and TRBJ2-3; D possibly corresponds to TRBD2 (5 bases). The CDR3 consists of 16 residues. The germline CDR1 and CDR2 sequences are MNHNS and SASEGT. V gave up 5 bases and J gave up 1 base, with 16 bases separating them. This CDR3 reads CASSLWRSGRTDTQYF. The DNA of the CDR3 is TGTGCCAGCAGTCTCTGGAGGAGTGGCCGCACAGATACGCAGTATTTT.

The chain employs TRBV27 and TRBJ1-3, with D possibly matching TRBD1 (6 bases). The CDR3 has 14 residues. V was cut by 6 bases and J by 8 bases, with 17 bases left in between. Germline-derived CDR1 and CDR2 are MNHEY and SMNVEV (reference sequence). The CDR3 protein is CASSLRGARDTIYF. The DNA of the CDR3 is TGTGCCAGCAGCCTCCGGGGGGCTAGAGACACCATATATTTT.

This chain links TRBV23-1 with TRBJ2-2; 11 bases are shared with TRBD2. TRBV23-1 is an open reading frame, and its role is uncertain. The CDR3 extends over 18 amino acids. With 3 bases clipped from V and 5 bases from J, the junction kept 11 bases outside the gene matches. The CDR3: CASSHRPRLAGQTGELFF. Written as DNA, the CDR3 is TGCGCCAGCAGTCACCGACCTCGACTAGCGGGACAGACCGGGGAGCTGTTTTTT.

The rearrangement uses TRBV19 and TRBJ2-1, with no clear D. This CDR3 has 13 residues. Looked up from germline, CDR1 is LNHDA and CDR2 is SQIVND (reference sequence). The germline V and J ends were trimmed by 2 bases and 4 bases, with 6 bases remaining between them. The CDR3 DNA reads as TGTGCCAGTAGTATATTACAATACAATGAGCAGTTCTTC. It yields the protein CASSILQYNEQFF.

The chain links TRBV7-2 to TRBJ2-7; tentatively, D is TRBD2 (5 bases). The CDR3 covers 13 residues. V shed 5 bases and J shed 4 bases, with 12 bases lying between them. The germline V gene has CDR1 SGHTA and CDR2 FQGNSA. The CDR3, as DNA: TGTGCCAGCAGCCCCCTTGGAGGATACGAGCAGTACTTC. Translated: CASSPLGGYEQYF.

This chain uses TRBV7-9 with TRBJ1-1, with D possibly TRBD1 on 5 matching bases. Germline V CDR1 and CDR2: SEHNR, FQNEAQ (reference sequence). Deletions cut 3 bases from V and 3 bases from J, with 14 bases between. This CDR3 comprises 15 residues. CDR3 coding DNA: TGTGCCAGCAGCTTCCCGTCGGGGGTCGACACTGAAGCTTTCTTT. Protein sequence: CASSFPSGVDTEAFF.

This clonotype was picked up a small number of times. The chain uses TRBV7-2 and TRBJ2-7; D unclear. Trimming removed 1 base from V and 0 bases from J, with 7 bases in between. The CDR3 has 14 amino acids. Germline loops: CDR1 SGHTA, CDR2 FQGNSA. CDR3 nucleotide sequence: TGTGCCAGCAGCTTAGGAATTAGCTCCTACGAGCAGTACTTC. Translation gives CASSLGISSYEQYF.

In DNA, the CDR3 is TGTGCCAGCAGCTTAGCGAAATTCAAAGATACAGATACGCAGTATTTT. Translating gives CASSLAKFKDTDTQYF. The chain carries TRBV7-8 and TRBJ2-3, with no clear D. V was cut by 0 bases and J by 3 bases, with 13 bases left in between. Germline V gene lookup returns CDR1 SGHVS and CDR2 FQNEAQ. The CDR3 sequence is 16 residues long.